The clone carrying this TCR beta chain was counted between two and nine times. Its antigen is currently unknown. CDR1 is MNHEY, CDR2 SVGAGI, per germline. The CDR3 is 12 amino acids. The V and J ends lost 6 bases and 4 bases respectively, with 9 bases between them. This sample stems from a study of cytomegalovirus exposure and HLA in healthy donors. Overall study findings and caveats: Most CMV-associated TCR beta chains were later found to appear HLA-restricted. TCR beta sequences reportedly predicted most subjects' HLA-A and HLA-B alleles accurately.

PCR employed 60 Vbeta and 13 Jbeta primers. The repertoire was sequenced with immunoSEQ multiplex PCR; TCRdb's copy has only in-frame clones and lacks some. The sample contains under 200,000 clones, 68% of which appear only once. The origin of this receptor is a woman in her thirties or forties in good health and CMV-seropositive. Sequenced material: PBMCs. The rearrangement links TRBV6-5 to TRBJ1-2, with D possibly being TRBD1 (5 bases). This chain's CDR3 is CASRDTAYGYTF. In DNA form, the CDR3 reads TGTGCCAGCAGGGACACAGCCTATGGCTACACCTTC.